Listed below are T cell receptor beta chains from one sample, sequenced in a study of blood T cells in healthy people across ages. One entry per CDR3 protein results from TCRdb running MiXCR on the 5' RACE reads. Counted here are 1.8 million or so distinct CDR3 sequences, more than 35% occurring once; the ten biggest clones make up around 23%. The specimen was blood. Receptors were obtained from a human donor in good health. Both conserved end residues are part of each CDR3. Each record gives: CDR3 protein, CDR3 DNA, J gene, D gene, V gene, clone size. A D gene is named only where the DNA matches it firmly. Clone size is not always given. Where it is, it says once, few, many or a class for expanded clones.

cdr3_aa: CASSSPTGRYEQYF; cdr3_nt: TGTGCCAGCAGTTCCCCGACAGGGCGCTACGAGCAGTACTTC; j_call: TRBJ2-7; d_call: TRBD1; v_call: TRBV6-6; clone_size: NA
cdr3_aa: CAISESGTGSGYTF; cdr3_nt: TGTGCCATCAGTGAGTCGGGGACAGGAAGCGGCTACACCTTC; j_call: TRBJ1-2; d_call: TRBD1; v_call: TRBV10-3; clone_size: NA
cdr3_aa: CASIDINREVGGYTF; cdr3_nt: TGTGCCAGCATCGACATCAACAGGGAGGTGGGCGGCTACACCTTC; j_call: TRBJ1-2; d_call: NA; v_call: TRBV2; clone_size: NA
cdr3_aa: CASSFPGTINTIYF; cdr3_nt: TGTGCCAGCAGTTTCCCCGGGACCATAAACACCATATATTTT; j_call: TRBJ1-3; d_call: NA; v_call: TRBV28; clone_size: few
cdr3_aa: CAGSLGGATFRAHEKLFF; cdr3_nt: TGCGCCGGCAGCTTGGGGGGGGCTACCTTTCGGGCGCATGAAAAACTGTTTTTT; j_call: TRBJ1-4; d_call: NA; v_call: TRBV5-1; clone_size: NA
cdr3_aa: CASSFHLGQGASPLHF; cdr3_nt: TGTGCCAGCAGTTTCCACCTTGGACAGGGGGCTTCACCCCTCCACTTT; j_call: TRBJ1-6; d_call: TRBD1; v_call: TRBV6-2/TRBV6-3; clone_size: NA
cdr3_aa: CSAEGSYSSYNEQFF; cdr3_nt: TGCAGTGCCGAAGGCTCGTACAGCTCCTACAATGAGCAGTTCTTC; j_call: TRBJ2-1; d_call: NA; v_call: TRBV20-1; clone_size: NA
cdr3_aa: CASSFTAGQGSPLHF; cdr3_nt: TGCGCTAGCAGCTTTACCGCGGGACAGGGGTCACCCCTCCACTTT; j_call: TRBJ1-6; d_call: TRBD1; v_call: TRBV5-1; clone_size: NA
cdr3_aa: CASSSLPGVMNTEAFF; cdr3_nt: TGTGCCAGCAGTTCTCTACCCGGTGTCATGAACACTGAAGCTTTCTTT; j_call: TRBJ1-1; d_call: NA; v_call: TRBV6-5; clone_size: NA
cdr3_aa: CASSQELAGGEDADTQYF; cdr3_nt: TGCGCCAGCAGCCAGGAACTAGCGGGGGGGGAAGATGCAGATACGCAGTATTTT; j_call: TRBJ2-3; d_call: TRBD2; v_call: TRBV4-3; clone_size: NA
cdr3_aa: CASSLNSGGLKLLQYF; cdr3_nt: TGTGCCAGCAGCTTAAACTCAGGGGGGCTAAAGCTACTTCAGTACTTC; j_call: TRBJ2-7; d_call: NA; v_call: TRBV7-2; clone_size: NA
cdr3_aa: CASSRLTGGTGETQYF; cdr3_nt: TGTGCCAGCAGTCGACTAACAGGGGGCACAGGAGAGACCCAGTACTTC; j_call: TRBJ2-5; d_call: TRBD1; v_call: TRBV28; clone_size: NA
cdr3_aa: CASSCRSVGGRSYNEQFF; cdr3_nt: TGTGCCAGCAGCTGTCGTTCGGTGGGGGGCCGATCCTACAATGAGCAGTTCTTC; j_call: TRBJ2-1; d_call: NA; v_call: TRBV12-1; clone_size: NA
cdr3_aa: CARSLQGLAADYEQYF; cdr3_nt: TGTGCCCGCAGCTTACAAGGGTTGGCAGCTGACTACGAGCAGTACTTC; j_call: TRBJ2-7; d_call: NA; v_call: TRBV7-2; clone_size: NA
cdr3_aa: CASSQETRANSPLHF; cdr3_nt: TGCGCCAGCAGCCAAGAAACCCGGGCGAATTCACCCCTCCACTTT; j_call: TRBJ1-6; d_call: NA; v_call: TRBV4-1; clone_size: NA
cdr3_aa: CSVLDRVRGTEAFF; cdr3_nt: TGCAGCGTCCTGGACAGGGTGAGGGGCACTGAAGCTTTCTTT; j_call: TRBJ1-1; d_call: TRBD1; v_call: TRBV29-1; clone_size: NA
cdr3_aa: CAIRAGSDYEQYF; cdr3_nt: TGTGCCATCAGGGCCGGATCTGACTACGAGCAGTACTTC; j_call: TRBJ2-7; d_call: NA; v_call: TRBV10-3; clone_size: NA